The T cell receptor (beta chain) described here comes from a study of T-cell reconstitution after alpha-beta-depleted transplantation in children. The germline V gene has CDR1 SGHTA and CDR2 FQGNSA. Trimming left V 5 bases short and J 7 bases short, with 15 bases between. The CDR3 totals 14 residues. Unique molecular identifiers were used to barcode this TCRbeta library. TCRdb recomputed calls from the PCR reads with MiXCR, one row per CDR3 protein. This table has hundreds of thousands of distinct CDR3 sequences, 13% appearing once. This TCR derives from a human donor who donated a stem cell graft to a child with Fanconi anemia. Sample: PBMCs, taken from the stem cell graft. The chain links TRBV7-2 to TRBJ1-5, with D possibly TRBD1 on 5 matching bases. The CDR3 DNA follows: TGTGCCAGCAGCCCGGGACTCATAGCGCAGCCCCAGCATTTT. Amino acids: CASSPGLIAQPQHF.